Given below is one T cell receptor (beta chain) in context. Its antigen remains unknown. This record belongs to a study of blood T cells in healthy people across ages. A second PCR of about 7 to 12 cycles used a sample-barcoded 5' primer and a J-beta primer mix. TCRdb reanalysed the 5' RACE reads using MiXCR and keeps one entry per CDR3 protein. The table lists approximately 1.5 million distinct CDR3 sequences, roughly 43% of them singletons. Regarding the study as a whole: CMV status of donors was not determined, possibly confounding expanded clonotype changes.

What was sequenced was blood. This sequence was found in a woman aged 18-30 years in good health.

The CDR3 nucleotides are TGTGCCAGCAGCCCCGACAGGCCAAACACCGGGGAGCTGTTTTTT. Protein: CASSPDRPNTGELFF. The V call is TRBV7-2, the J call TRBJ2-2; tentative D call: TRBD1 (6 bases). V was pared by 5 bases and J by 2 bases, with 12 bases between. CDR1 SGHTA and CDR2 FQGNSA come from the germline V gene. The CDR3 runs 15 residues.